This T cell receptor (beta chain) came from a study of tumor-infiltrating lymphocytes in oesophageal squamous cell carcinoma. Germline V gene lookup returns CDR1 SNHLY and CDR2 FYNNEI. The CDR3 loop spans 16 amino acids. The V end was cut by 1 base, the J end by 4 bases, with 14 bases between. TCRdb re-derived calls from the PCR reads in MiXCR, one entry per CDR3 protein. The data show tens of thousands of distinct CDR3 sequences, with more than 30% seen just once and about 23% held by the top ten. The V gene is TRBV2, the J gene TRBJ1-5; D gene uncertain. The sample consisted of esophageal tumor tissue. The receptor was derived from a male donor with esophageal squamous cell carcinoma. CDR3 sequence: CASSEEEPSLNQPQHF. The CDR3 DNA sequence: TGTGCCAGCAGTGAAGAAGAGCCCTCCCTAAATCAGCCCCAGCATTTT.